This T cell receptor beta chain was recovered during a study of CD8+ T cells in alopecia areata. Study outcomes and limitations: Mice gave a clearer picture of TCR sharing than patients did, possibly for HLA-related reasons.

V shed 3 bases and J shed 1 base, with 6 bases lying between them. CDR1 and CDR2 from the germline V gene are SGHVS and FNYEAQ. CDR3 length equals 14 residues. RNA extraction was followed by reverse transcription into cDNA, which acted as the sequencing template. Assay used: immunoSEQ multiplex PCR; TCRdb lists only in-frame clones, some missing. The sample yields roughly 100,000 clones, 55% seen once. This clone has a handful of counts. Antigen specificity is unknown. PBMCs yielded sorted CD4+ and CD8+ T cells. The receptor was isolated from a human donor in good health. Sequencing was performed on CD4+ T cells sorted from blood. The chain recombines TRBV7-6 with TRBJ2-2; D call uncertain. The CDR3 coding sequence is TGTGCCAGCAGCTTTTCCCGGAACACCGGGGAGCTGTTTTTT. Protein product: CASSFSRNTGELFF.